The 25 T cell receptor beta chains below were found in one sample sequenced in a study of control samples from healthy donors and cancer patients. Using immunoSEQ multiplex PCR, the repertoire was profiled, and TCRdb retains in-frame clones only, with some absent. In the table there are about 190,000 clones, about 90% of which are singletons. Material for sequencing was blood. These receptors came from a man under 40 in good health.

This chain links TRBV14 with TRBJ2-2; D not certain. Looked up from germline, CDR1 is SGHDN and CDR2 is FVKESK. Trimming took off 2 bases at V and 3 bases at J, with 4 bases between the two ends. CDR3 length: 13 amino acids. The CDR3 loop is CASSQQHTGELFF. The CDR3, as DNA: TGTGCCAGCAGCCAACAGCACACCGGGGAGCTGTTTTTT.

This clone has just one count. The chain recombines TRBV24-1 with TRBJ2-3; TRBD1 matches 12 bases. This CDR3 contains 18 residues. V was pared by 2 bases and J by 6 bases, with 11 bases of the junction left unmatched. Germline-derived CDR1 and CDR2 are KGHDR and SFDVKD. CDR3 amino acids: CATSDWSRGTGGADTQYF. The DNA for the CDR3 is TGTGCCACCAGTGATTGGAGTAGGGGGACAGGGGGCGCGGATACGCAGTATTTT.

The J gene is TRBJ2-2, the V gene TRBV4-1; D is unclear. CDR3 length: 16 amino acids. Germline CDR1 is MGHRA and CDR2 is YSYEKL. Deletions cut 1 base from V and 6 bases from J, with 15 bases between. The CDR3 sequence is CASSQVSLEWPGELFF. The CDR3 bases are TGCGCCAGCAGCCAAGTTTCCCTAGAATGGCCCGGGGAGCTGTTTTTT.

The chain links TRBV4-2 to TRBJ1-6; D may be TRBD1 (5 bases). This CDR3 region has 14 residues. CDR1 and CDR2 from the germline V gene are LGHNA and YNFKEQ. V was cut by 4 bases and J by 8 bases, with 12 bases left in between. The CDR3: CASSPQTDHSPLHF. In DNA, the CDR3 is TGTGCCAGCAGCCCTCAGACAGATCATTCACCCCTCCACTTT.

The chain combines TRBV11-2 with TRBJ2-7; 7 nucleotides line up with TRBD1. The CDR3 has 15 amino acids. Germline V gives CDR1 SGHAT, CDR2 FQNNGV. J gave up 2 bases and V 2 bases, and 6 bases lay outside the gene matches. Written as DNA, the CDR3 is TGTGCCAGCAGCTTACCCGGGGACAGAGCCTACGAGCAGTACTTC. Amino acid sequence: CASSLPGDRAYEQYF.

The CDR3 reads CASSLGSVAFF. DNA of the CDR3: TGTGCCAGCAGCTTAGGGTCGGTAGCTTTCTTT. This chain joins TRBV7-9 and TRBJ1-1; no clear D. CDR3 length: 11 amino acids. The V and J ends lost 1 base and 10 bases respectively, with 7 bases between them. Per germline, CDR1 SEHNR and CDR2 FQNEAQ (reference sequence).

The CDR3 DNA reads as TGTGCCAGCCGGGACAGCAAATCCGTTAACTATGGCTACACCTTC. This encodes CASRDSKSVNYGYTF. This rearrangement joins TRBV2 to TRBJ1-2; TRBD1 agrees at 7 bases. Germline lookup yields CDR1 SNHLY and CDR2 FYNNEI. J lost 1 base, V lost 8 bases, and 10 bases had no gene match. The CDR3 consists of 15 residues. Combining the CDR3 with reference TRBV2 and TRBJ1-2 gives the whole variable domain EPEVTQTPSHQVTQMGQEVILRCVPISNHLYFYWYRQILGQKVEFLVSFYNNEISEKSEIFDDQFSVERPDGSNFTLKIRSTKLEDSAMYFCASRDSKSVNYGYTFGSGTRLTVV.

The chain employs TRBV3-1 (or the pseudogene TRBV3-2) and TRBJ2-3; 13 nucleotides agree with TRBD2. The ends lost 3 bases at V and 5 bases at J; junction bases unmatched: 11. From germline, CDR1 is LGHDT and CDR2 YNNKEL (reference sequence). The CDR3 has 18 amino acids. DNA of the CDR3: TGTGCCAGCAGCCAGCGCCGACCGGGACTAGCGGGGATAGATACGCAGTATTTT. Encoded protein: CASSQRRPGLAGIDTQYF.

In its sample, this clone was seen once. V usage is TRBV7-8 and J usage is TRBJ1-3; D uncertain. Trimming cost V 4 bases and J 3 bases, with 16 bases left between them. The CDR3 is 16 amino acids. Germline CDR1 and CDR2: SGHVS and FQNEAQ. In nucleotides, the CDR3 is TGTGCCAGCAGCTCCCAAGCACGTGGATATGGAAACACCATATATTTT. Encoded protein: CASSSQARGYGNTIYF.

The V call is TRBV5-6, the J call TRBJ1-6; D is undetermined. Germline CDR1 reads SGHDT; CDR2 reads YYEEEE. The V and J ends lost 0 bases and 7 bases respectively, with 8 bases between them. CDR3 length: 14 residues. The chain's CDR3 is CASSLGSVNSPLHF. In DNA, the CDR3 is TGTGCCAGCAGCTTGGGAAGCGTGAATTCACCCCTCCACTTT. The full variable domain, rest sourced from reference TRBV5-6 and TRBJ1-6, is DAGVTQSPTHLIKTRGQQVTLRCSPKSGHDTVSWYQQALGQGPQFIFQYYEEEERQRGNFPDRFSGHQFPNYSSELNVNALLLGDSALYLCASSLGSVNSPLHFGNGTRLTVT.

The chain employs TRBV11-2 and TRBJ2-2; D may be TRBD1 or TRBD2 (5 bases each). Looked up from germline, CDR1 is SGHAT and CDR2 is FQNNGV. The CDR3 consists of 13 residues. With 0 bases removed from V and 13 bases from J, the gap between germline ends came to 12 bases. The CDR3 nucleotides are TGTGCCAGCAGCTTAGATACATCAGGGAGGCTGTTTTTT. Protein sequence: CASSLDTSGRLFF.

The J gene is TRBJ2-3, the V gene TRBV3-1 (or the pseudogene TRBV3-2); perhaps TRBD1 as D (5 bases). The CDR3 runs 15 residues. Germline assignment: CDR1 LGHDT and CDR2 YNNKEL (reference sequence). V was cut by 0 bases and J by 6 bases, with 13 bases left in between. The CDR3 bases are TGTGCCAGCAGCCAAGATTTGTCAGGGTCCGATACGCAGTATTTT. Translated, it gives CASSQDLSGSDTQYF.

The chain employs TRBV7-2 and TRBJ1-6; a weak D match, TRBD1 (5 bases). Deletions cut 3 bases from V and 0 bases from J, with 9 bases between. CDR1 and CDR2 from the germline V gene are SGHTA and FQGNSA. CDR3 length: 16 residues. The CDR3 sequence: CASSFSDSSYNSPLHF. The CDR3 DNA is TGTGCCAGCAGCTTCTCCGACAGCTCCTATAATTCACCCCTCCACTTT.

The rearrangement uses TRBV4-1 and TRBJ1-6, with D tentatively TRBD1 (5 bases). V dropped 1 base and J dropped 4 bases, with 11 bases sitting between them. The CDR3 is 16 residues long. Germline V CDR1 and CDR2: MGHRA, YSYEKL. CDR3 sequence reads: CASSQGGNPYNSPLHF. In nucleotides, the CDR3 is TGCGCCAGCAGCCAAGGGGGCAACCCATATAATTCACCCCTCCACTTT.

In its sample, this clone was seen once. The rearrangement links TRBV4-1 to TRBJ1-4; D is unclear. CDR3 length equals 17 residues. V was shortened by 0 bases and J by 8 bases, with 19 bases between the two germline ends. Germline V CDR1 and CDR2: MGHRA, YSYEKL. The CDR3 nucleotides read TGCGCCAGCAGCCAAGATGGGCCGGGAACGGTGCGGGAAAAACTGTTTTTT. As protein: CASSQDGPGTVREKLFF.

This clone was detected once. The genes are TRBV24-1 and TRBJ2-1; TRBD2 matches 12 bases. Germline-derived CDR1 and CDR2 are KGHDR and SFDVKD. Losses at the gene ends were 4 bases for V and 3 bases for J; bases not matched to a gene: 12. This CDR3 region has 19 residues. CDR3 residues: CATSEWRTSGDLNYNEQFF. The CDR3 coding sequence is TGTGCCACCAGTGAATGGAGGACTAGCGGGGACCTTAACTACAATGAGCAGTTCTTC.

The DNA for the CDR3 is TGTGCCAGTAGTATGGAACAGGGCCCCGACACTGAAGCTTTCTTT. Amino acids: CASSMEQGPDTEAFF. J is TRBJ1-1 and V is TRBV19; perhaps TRBD1 as D (6 bases). The length of the CDR3 is 15 residues. V gave up 3 bases and J gave up 3 bases, with 14 bases separating them. CDR1 and CDR2 from the germline V gene are LNHDA and SQIVND (reference sequence).

The rearrangement links TRBV29-1 to TRBJ1-2, with TRBD1 identical over 7 bases. The V segment lost 6 bases and the J segment 6 bases; nucleotides outside the gene matches: 10. CDR1 and CDR2 (germline): SQVTM, ANQGSEA. The CDR3 is made up of 13 amino acids. The CDR3 protein is CSVLPQGSDGYTF. CDR3 nucleotide sequence: TGCAGCGTATTGCCACAGGGGTCGGATGGCTACACCTTC.

This sequence joins TRBV5-1 and TRBJ2-2, with D tentatively TRBD2 (5 bases). The CDR3 has 16 amino acids. Germline assignment: CDR1 SGHRS and CDR2 YFSETQ. V was clipped by 4 bases and J by 1 base, with 14 bases between them. CDR3 protein: CASSRNLAGNTGELFF. The DNA for the CDR3 is TGCGCCAGCAGCCGAAACCTAGCTGGGAACACCGGGGAGCTGTTTTTT.

In the case of this clone: At the DNA level, this CDR3 is encoded by other sequences in the same sample as well. This chain uses TRBV15 with TRBJ2-2; TRBD1 is a possible D gene (5 bases). The length of the CDR3 is 14 residues. The V gene's germline CDR1 is LNHNV and CDR2 YYDKDF (reference sequence). Deletions cut 0 bases from V and 4 bases from J, with 6 bases between. The CDR3: CATSRDQGTGELFF. CDR3 DNA: TGTGCCACCAGCAGAGATCAGGGCACCGGGGAGCTGTTTTTT.

This chain uses TRBV21-1 with TRBJ2-3; the table's TRBD2 call for D was not verified on the DNA. TRBV21-1 is annotated as a pseudogene. The CDR3 runs 16 residues. The CDR3 spells CASSKVSGDLLDTQYF. DNA for the CDR3: TGTGCCAGCAGCAAAGTGTCGGGGGACCTTTTGGATACGCAGTATTTT.

The V call is TRBV6-2 or TRBV6-3, the J call TRBJ2-1; TRBD1 matches at 8 bases. J lost 4 bases, V lost 2 bases, and 1 base had no gene match. CDR1 and CDR2 from the germline V gene are MNHEY and SVGEGT. The CDR3 has 14 amino acids. The CDR3 DNA sequence: TGTGCCAGCAGTTACCGGGACAGGTACAATGAGCAGTTCTTC. Its protein product is CASSYRDRYNEQFF.

The rearrangement uses TRBV5-1 and TRBJ2-7, with D unclear. The germline V gene has CDR1 SGHRS and CDR2 YFSETQ. This CDR3 has 14 amino acids. V dropped 3 bases and J dropped 0 bases, with 10 bases sitting between them. This CDR3 reads CASSWTASSYEQYF. DNA of the CDR3: TGCGCCAGCAGCTGGACGGCGAGCTCCTACGAGCAGTACTTC.

V and J are TRBV29-1 and TRBJ1-2, with D maybe TRBD1 (6 bases). Per the germline V gene, CDR1 is SQVTM and CDR2 is ANQGSEA. V shed 5 bases and J shed 4 bases, with 11 bases lying between them. This CDR3 contains 12 residues. The CDR3 reads CSVTGSSYGYTF. DNA of the CDR3: TGCAGCGTTACAGGGAGCTCCTATGGCTACACCTTC.

A single count supports this clone. The rearrangement joins TRBV30 to TRBJ1-5, with 7 bases aligning to TRBD1. The J segment lost 2 bases and the V segment lost 1 base, leaving 5 bases of the junction unmatched. The CDR3 totals 15 residues. Per the germline V gene, CDR1 is GTSNPN and CDR2 is SVGIG (reference sequence). The CDR3 nucleotides read TGTGCCTGGAGTGAGGGGGCGACGGGCAATCAGCCCCAGCATTTT. This codes for CAWSEGATGNQPQHF.